This T cell receptor (beta chain) was sequenced during a study of T cell responses to AZD1222 COVID-19 vaccine. General study points: The reported proportion of spike-specific TCRs targeting unmutated variant regions was nearly half. No day 14 peak samples; only post-peak repertoires were characterized. Baseline seropositivity occurred in only 5 to 7 AZD1222 recipients.

For this clone: Its antigen is not identified.

TCRdb keeps only in-frame clones here, not all; method: immunoSEQ multiplex PCR. The data show just over 150,000 clones, just over 90% seen once. The CDR3 runs to 21 residues. Germline V gives CDR1 SGHDN, CDR2 FVKESK. Trimming took 4 bases from V and 4 from J; bases not matched to a gene: 19. The sequenced sample was peripheral blood, obtained on day 0 of AZD1222 vaccination. The receptor's source is an adult in good health. This sequence joins TRBV14 and TRBJ2-1; 13 bases are a match to TRBD2. CDR3 coding DNA: TGTGCCAGCAGCCCTGGACTAGCGGGAGCATACCCCACAATAATATACAATGAGCAGTTCTTC. The encoded protein is CASSPGLAGAYPTIIYNEQFF. Filled out from reference TRBV14 and TRBJ2-1, the complete variable domain reads EAGVTQFPSHSVIEKGQTVTLRCDPISGHDNLYWYRRVMGKEIKFLLHFVKESKQDESGMPNNRFLAERTGGTYSTLKVQPAELEDSGVYFCASSPGLAGAYPTIIYNEQFFGPGTRLTVL.